The rows below give T cell receptor beta chains drawn from one sample of a study of T cells in Graves' hyperthyroidism and ophthalmopathy. TCRdb re-called the multiplex PCR reads with MiXCR, one entry per CDR3 protein. This table holds hundreds of thousands of distinct CDR3 sequences, just under 20% found once. The sequenced material came from blood. These receptors came from a man aged 40-50 years with Graves' ophthalmopathy. CDR3s include the opening cysteine and the closing phenylalanine or tryptophan. Fields, in order: J gene, V gene, clone size, D gene, CDR3 DNA, CDR3 protein. The D gene is left open where the match is weak. Expanded clones are given a class, and other clones once, few, many or no size at all.

J gene: TRBJ1-1
V gene: TRBV3-1
clone size: many
D gene: .
CDR3 DNA: TGTGCCAGCAGCCACGGGGGCGGAAACACTGAAGCTTTCTTT
CDR3 protein: CASSHGGGNTEAFF

J gene: TRBJ2-7
V gene: TRBV6-2/TRBV6-3
clone size: few
D gene: .
CDR3 DNA: TGTGCCAGCAGTTACGGGTTCGGGCAGTCCTACGAGCAGTACTTC
CDR3 protein: CASSYGFGQSYEQYF

J gene: TRBJ1-1
V gene: TRBV29-1
clone size: many
D gene: .
CDR3 DNA: TGCAGCGTTGAAGATGGAGTGGCACATGGTGAAGCTTTCTTT
CDR3 protein: CSVEDGVAHGEAFF

J gene: TRBJ2-1
V gene: TRBV12-3/TRBV12-4
clone size: many
D gene: TRBD2
CDR3 DNA: TGTGCCAGCAGCCTCCTCGGGGGGACCAATGAGCAGTTCTTC
CDR3 protein: CASSLLGGTNEQFF

J gene: TRBJ1-1
V gene: TRBV7-9
clone size: once
D gene: .
CDR3 DNA: TGTGCCAGCAGCTGGGATGACAGACAAAACACTGAAGCTTTCTTT
CDR3 protein: CASSWDDRQNTEAFF

J gene: TRBJ2-1
V gene: TRBV29-1
clone size: few
D gene: .
CDR3 DNA: TGCAGCGTTGAAGTCGGGGGCTCCTACAATGAGCAGTTCTTC
CDR3 protein: CSVEVGGSYNEQFF

J gene: TRBJ2-7
V gene: TRBV6-1
clone size: few
D gene: .
CDR3 DNA: TGTGCCAGTCGGACGGGGCCCGGGGAGCAGTACTTC
CDR3 protein: CASRTGPGEQYF

J gene: TRBJ2-1
V gene: TRBV12-3/TRBV12-4
clone size: many
D gene: TRBD2
CDR3 DNA: TGTGCCAGCAGCGGGGGGAATGAGCAGTTCTTC
CDR3 protein: CASSGGNEQFF

J gene: TRBJ2-7
V gene: TRBV20-1
clone size: .
D gene: TRBD2
CDR3 DNA: TGCAGTGCTGGGACTAGCGGGGGCGAGCAGTACTTC
CDR3 protein: CSAGTSGGEQYF

J gene: TRBJ1-2
V gene: TRBV11-2
clone size: .
D gene: .
CDR3 DNA: TGCGCCAGCAGCCCCACCCACCGGTTTGGCTATGGCTACACCTTC
CDR3 protein: CASSPTHRFGYGYTF

J gene: TRBJ1-5
V gene: TRBV29-1
clone size: .
D gene: .
CDR3 DNA: TGCAGCGTAATGCTCGGCAATCAGCCCCAGCATTTT
CDR3 protein: CSVMLGNQPQHF

J gene: TRBJ2-3
V gene: TRBV6-1
clone size: many
D gene: .
CDR3 DNA: TGTGCCAGCAGTGACGGACGGCTCAACACAGATACGCAGTATTTT
CDR3 protein: CASSDGRLNTDTQYF

J gene: TRBJ2-7
V gene: TRBV6-2/TRBV6-3
clone size: many
D gene: .
CDR3 DNA: TGTGCCAGCAGTGAGACCAGTCCCCGACTCGGGGAGCAGTACTTC
CDR3 protein: CASSETSPRLGEQYF

J gene: TRBJ2-7
V gene: TRBV4-2
clone size: .
D gene: TRBD2
CDR3 DNA: TGTGCCAGCAGCCAAGATCGCCCCGGTGTTAGCGGGGTCTACGAGCAGTACTTC
CDR3 protein: CASSQDRPGVSGVYEQYF

J gene: TRBJ1-2
V gene: TRBV5-1
clone size: few
D gene: .
CDR3 DNA: TGCGCCAGCACGCCTCTCGGGGGGCACGGCTACACCTTC
CDR3 protein: CASTPLGGHGYTF

J gene: TRBJ2-7
V gene: TRBV3-1
clone size: .
D gene: TRBD2
CDR3 DNA: TGTGCCAGCAGCCAAGGACCGGGGGGGAGCTACGAGCAGTACTTC
CDR3 protein: CASSQGPGGSYEQYF

J gene: TRBJ1-3
V gene: TRBV5-8
clone size: .
D gene: .
CDR3 DNA: TGTGCCAGCAGCTTGGCGAACAGGGTCGGAAACACCATATATTTT
CDR3 protein: CASSLANRVGNTIYF